These 32 T cell receptor beta chains were all obtained from the same sample, sequenced in a study of T cell clonality in common variable immunodeficiency. Sequencing used immunoSEQ multiplex PCR; TCRdb keeps in-frame clones, though not all of them. This record lists tens of thousands of clones, none seen once only, and the top ten clones contain approximately 3%. What was sequenced was peripheral blood mononuclear cells. These receptors came from a person aged 18-69 years in good health.

This clone showed up many times. The CDR3 goes on 3 residues after the read ends, and that part is filled in from the germline J gene. The gene calls are TRBV18 and TRBJ1-5; D is possibly TRBD1 (5 bases). V was cut by 1 base and J by 3 bases, with 22 bases left in between. The germline V gene encodes CDR1 KGHSH and CDR2 LQKENI. This CDR3 contains 19 residues. The CDR3 spells CASSPLFSTAPLDNQPQHF. Incomplete CDR3 DNA: TGTGCCAGCTCACCACTATTTTCGACAGCACCCCTCGACAATCAGCCC.

This clone was counted at least ten times. The CDR3 end lies 3 residues beyond the end of the read and is filled in from the germline J gene. This chain uses TRBV5-1 with TRBJ2-2; weak D call: TRBD1 (5 bases). Germline values: CDR1 SGHRS, CDR2 YFSETQ. The V end lost 2 bases, the J end lost 3 bases, and 11 bases lay between the germline ends. The CDR3 runs to 15 residues. Here the CDR3 reads CASSLRAGHTGELFF. CDR3 DNA (partial): TGCGCCAGCAGCTTAAGGGCAGGGCACACCGGGGAG.

This clone was counted many times. CDR3 sequence reads: CAASLRSGNTIYF. The CDR3 bases that were read are TGTGCCGCTAGCCTCCGCTCTGGAAACACC. This rearrangement joins TRBV12-3 or TRBV12-4 to TRBJ1-3; no clear D gene. The read ends 3 residues before the CDR3 terminus; that terminus is restored from the germline J gene. Trimming cost V 11 bases and J 0 bases, with 11 bases left between them. This CDR3 region has 13 residues.

This clone appeared many times. The CDR3 extends 3 residues past the end of the read, so its final part is completed from the germline J gene. This sequence joins TRBV5-6 and TRBJ2-7; 7 bases map to TRBD1. CDR1 SGHDT and CDR2 YYEEEE come from the germline V gene. The CDR3 sequence is 13 residues long. With V trimmed by 2 bases and J by 3 bases, 2 bases remained unmatched. The CDR3 is CASSFDRVYEQYF. The covered CDR3 bases are TGTGCCAGCAGCTTCGACAGGGTCTACGAG.

This clone was counted between two and nine times. Read data end 3 residues before the CDR3 end; the end is taken from the germline J gene. The chain joins TRBV30 to TRBJ1-5; D is unresolved. CDR3 size: 13 residues. The V end was cut by 1 base, the J end by 7 bases, with 11 bases between. From germline, CDR1 is GTSNPN and CDR2 SVGIG (reference sequence). The CDR3 loop is CAWSASLSQPQHF. CDR3 DNA, as far as it was read: TGTGCCTGGAGTGCATCCCTTAGCCAGCCC.

This clone was picked up many times. CDR3 sequence reads: CASSLVDRANTEAFF. The CDR3 bases that were read are TGTGCCAGCAGCTTAGTAGACAGGGCGAACACTGAA. The chain links TRBV7-8 to TRBJ1-1; 7 positions agree with TRBD1. The observed sequence ends 3 residues before the CDR3 terminus, with the missing tail filled in from the germline J gene. This CDR3 is 15 amino acids long. With V trimmed by 1 base and J by 1 base, 3 bases remained unmatched. Germline CDR1 reads SGHVS; CDR2 reads FQNEAQ.

This clone has ten or more counts. Coverage ceases 3 residues before the CDR3 finishes, and the germline J gene fills in the end. The chain couples TRBV20-1 to TRBJ2-1; TRBD2 matches 10 bases. The CDR3 runs to 17 residues. Trimming removed 0 bases from V and 1 base from J; junction bases left unmatched: 6. Germline V gene data show CDR1 as DFQATT and CDR2 as SNEGSKA (reference sequence). The CDR3 sequence is CSARDYKTSGSYNEQFF. Incomplete CDR3 DNA: TGCAGTGCTAGAGACTATAAGACTAGCGGGTCCTACAATGAG.

This clone was counted between two and nine times. A clone one base away is much larger, so this may be a read error. Read sequence stops 3 residues before the CDR3 end, and the germline J gene provides the missing end. The chain has TRBV19 and TRBJ1-4; D is perhaps TRBD1 (5 bases). This CDR3 comprises 15 residues. CDR1 and CDR2 (germline): LNHDA, SQIVND (reference sequence). The part of the CDR3 DNA that was read is TGTGCCAGTGGACTACTAGGGTCTGGGGCCAACGTA. This translates into CASGLLGSGANV. The whole CDR3 protein is CASGLLGSGANVLFF.

This clone was counted many times. The read is 3 residues too short to cover the CDR3 end, so that end is filled in from the germline J gene. The chain employs TRBV3-1 (or the pseudogene TRBV3-2) and TRBJ2-7, with D tentatively TRBD1 (5 bases). V was clipped by 8 bases and J by 2 bases, with 19 bases between them. The germline gives CDR1 LGHDT, CDR2 YNNKEL (reference sequence). The CDR3 extends over 15 amino acids. The CDR3 sequence: CASSAQGLGTYEQYF. CDR3 bases read: TGTGCCAGCTCCGCCCAGGGATTGGGAACCTACGAG.

A remark on this clone: The DNA ends 3 residues before the CDR3 does, and the rest of the CDR3 is filled in from the germline J gene. This chain connects TRBV6-8 to TRBJ2-3, with TRBD1 matching over 12 bases. The CDR3 extends over 15 amino acids. The germline CDR1 and CDR2 sequences are MNHGY and SAAAGT. The trim removed 6 bases at V and 4 bases at J, leaving 5 bases unmatched. CDR3 in amino acids: CASSPGTGGSDTQYF. The DNA read from the CDR3 is TGTGCCAGCAGCCCCGGGACAGGGGGCTCAGATACG.

The sample holds many counts of this clone. The read ends 3 residues before the CDR3 terminus; that terminus is restored from the germline J gene. The chain links TRBV19 to TRBJ2-2; TRBD1 agrees at 7 bases. V gave up 5 bases and J gave up 6 bases; unmatched junction bases: 6. The germline CDR1 and CDR2 sequences are LNHDA and SQIVND (reference sequence). This CDR3 is built from 14 residues. The CDR3 sequence is CASSPRQGAGELFF. The DNA read from the CDR3 is TGTGCCAGTAGTCCCCGACAGGGCGCCGGGGAG.

The table lists this clone with many counts. The read ends 3 residues before the CDR3 terminus; that terminus is restored from the germline J gene. The rearrangement uses TRBV14 and TRBJ1-4; 9 nucleotides line up with TRBD1. V dropped 3 bases and J dropped 9; count of bases not matched to a gene: 5. The CDR3 consists of 14 residues. Germline CDR1 SGHDN, CDR2 FVKESK. The part of the CDR3 DNA that was read is TGTGCCAGCAGCCAGGGACAGGGTGTTCAAAAA. Translation: CASSQGQGVQK. In full, the CDR3 reads CASSQGQGVQKLFF.

This clone has at least ten counts. The read is 3 residues too short to cover the CDR3 end, so that end is filled in from the germline J gene. Other nucleotide sequences in the sample specify the same CDR3. The V call is TRBV6-1, the J call TRBJ2-5, with D perhaps TRBD1 (7 bases). The germline V and J ends were trimmed by 0 bases and 2 bases, with 10 bases remaining between them. The CDR3 runs 15 residues. Germline CDR1 is MNHNS and CDR2 is SASEGT. CDR3 DNA, as far as it was read: TGTGCCAGCAGTGAAGCGGCAGGGGGGCAAGAGACC. The encoded protein is CASSEAAGGQET. The entire CDR3 is CASSEAAGGQETQYF.

There are many counts of this clone. The sequence runs out 3 residues before the end of the CDR3; the remainder is reconstructed from the germline J gene. The V call is TRBV7-3, the J call TRBJ1-2, with D perhaps TRBD1 (5 bases). Trimming left V 1 base short and J 2 bases short, with 8 bases between. Looked up from germline, CDR1 is SGHTA and CDR2 is FQGTGA. This CDR3 spans 14 amino acids. The DNA read from the CDR3 is TGTGCCAGCAGCTTAATTCCAGGGAACTATGGC. It is translated as CASSLIPGNYG. In full, the CDR3 reads CASSLIPGNYGYTF.

This clone was counted a few times. The missing CDR3 end, 3 residues past where the read stops, is filled in from the germline J gene. This chain links TRBV6-1 with TRBJ2-2, with 7 nucleotides matching TRBD2. This CDR3 spans 14 amino acids. Germline V gives CDR1 MNHNS, CDR2 SASEGT. The DNA read from the CDR3 is TGTGCCAGCAGTGATAGCGGGTGGGATGAAAAG. This sequence encodes CASSDSGWDEK. The whole CDR3 reads CASSDSGWDEKLFF.

This clone was recorded at least ten times. The CDR3 sequence is CASTGGIGGTDTQYF. The sequenced part of the CDR3 DNA is TGTGCCAGCACCGGGGGGATCGGAGGAACAGATACG. The chain couples TRBV9 to TRBJ2-3, with TRBD2 matching over 7 bases. The CDR3 end lies 3 residues beyond the end of the read and is filled in from the germline J gene. J lost 3 bases, V lost 6 bases, and 10 bases had no gene match. The CDR3 runs to 15 residues. Germline CDR1 reads SGDLS; CDR2 reads YYNGEE.

This clone was counted ten times or more. The read terminates 3 residues ahead of where the CDR3 ends, so the germline J gene completes it. The V gene is TRBV10-3, the J gene TRBJ2-2, with TRBD2 identical over 12 bases. V was clipped by 8 bases and J by 4 bases; unmatched bases: 8. Germline assignment: CDR1 ENHRY and CDR2 SYGVKD. The CDR3 extends over 16 amino acids. This chain's CDR3 is CAIGDPGLAGTGELFF. The sequenced part of the CDR3 DNA is TGTGCCATCGGCGACCCGGGACTAGCGGGCACCGGGGAG.

This clone was detected many times. With the read ending 3 residues before the CDR3 end, the germline J gene is used to fill in that end. The rearrangement uses TRBV29-1 and TRBJ2-1; a possible D gene is TRBD1 (6 bases). The CDR3 length is 13 residues. Trimming cost V 3 bases and J 5 bases, with 11 bases left between them. Germline-derived CDR1 and CDR2 are SQVTM and ANQGSEA. The CDR3 loop reads CSVDGSGDNEQFF. The covered CDR3 bases are TGCAGCGTTGACGGGTCAGGGGACAATGAG.

This clone was detected ten times or more. The read ends 3 residues before the CDR3 terminus; that terminus is restored from the germline J gene. V gene TRBV20-1 combines with J gene TRBJ1-5, with D possibly TRBD1 on 6 matching bases. The germline V gene encodes CDR1 DFQATT and CDR2 SNEGSKA (reference sequence). V shed 3 bases and J shed 7 bases, with 10 bases lying between them. This CDR3 is built from 12 residues. CDR3 loop: CSASQGSQPQHF. The covered CDR3 bases are TGCAGTGCTAGTCAGGGGAGCCAGCCC.

Ten or more counts support this clone. Read sequence stops 3 residues before the CDR3 end, and the germline J gene provides the missing end. The V call is TRBV5-1, the J call TRBJ1-2; tentatively, D is TRBD1 (5 bases). Per the germline V gene, CDR1 is SGHRS and CDR2 is YFSETQ. Trimming pared 0 bases from V and 4 bases from J, leaving 16 bases between. The CDR3 spans 16 residues. The CDR3 loop reads CASSLETVGGSYGYTF. The covered CDR3 bases are TGCGCCAGCAGCTTGGAGACAGTCGGAGGGAGCTATGGC.

This clone was picked up many times. The read comes to an end 3 residues before the CDR3 does, leaving the germline J gene to fill in the end. V is TRBV5-1 and J is TRBJ2-3; 7 bases match TRBD2. This CDR3 has 13 residues. The J segment lost 2 bases and the V segment lost 4 bases, leaving 1 base of the junction unmatched. Germline V gene sequence: CDR1 SGHRS, CDR2 YFSETQ. The CDR3 DNA, read in part, is TGCGCCAGCAGCCGGGACTACACAGATACG. Translated, it gives CASSRDYTDT. The entire CDR3 is CASSRDYTDTQYF. Full variable domain (missing parts from reference TRBV5-1 and TRBJ2-3): KAGVTQTPRYLIKTRGQQVTLSCSPISGHRSVSWYQQTPGQGLQFLFEYFSETQRNKGNFPGRFSGRQFSNSRSEMNVSTLELGDSALYLCASSRDYTDTQYFGPGTRLTVL.

This clone was seen at least ten times. The CDR3 end falls 3 residues outside the read, so it is completed with the germline J gene. V is TRBV20-1 and J is TRBJ2-3; D is perhaps TRBD1 (6 bases). The CDR3 extends over 15 amino acids. The ends were cut back, 0 bases at V and 1 base at J, with 11 bases in the middle. Germline lookup yields CDR1 DFQATT and CDR2 SNEGSKA (reference sequence). The CDR3 loop is CSAREYREGTDTQYF. The sequenced part of the CDR3 DNA is TGCAGTGCTAGAGAGTACAGGGAAGGCACAGATACG.

The sample holds many counts of this clone. The read ends 3 residues early relative to the CDR3; the germline J gene fills the gap. V and J are TRBV5-1 and TRBJ2-3; 10 bases are shared with TRBD2. The J segment lost 0 bases and the V segment lost 7 bases, leaving 5 bases of the junction unmatched. CDR1 and CDR2 from the germline V gene are SGHRS and YFSETQ. CDR3 length: 15 amino acids. CDR3 loop: CASASGGVSTDTQYF. The CDR3 bases that were read are TGCGCCAGCGCGAGCGGGGGGGTTAGCACAGATACG.

This clone was detected many times. The sequenced fragment ends 3 residues before the CDR3 boundary, so the rest is inferred from the germline J gene. The chain couples TRBV19 to TRBJ2-3, with 10 bases aligning to TRBD2. With V trimmed by 6 bases and J by 3 bases, 12 bases remained unmatched. Germline V gene sequence: CDR1 LNHDA, CDR2 SQIVND (reference sequence). The CDR3 extends over 17 amino acids. This chain's CDR3 is CASSPPQRGGSTDTQYF. The sequenced CDR3 bases are TGTGCCAGTAGCCCACCTCAGCGGGGGGGATCGACAGATACG. The variable domain in full, completed from reference TRBV19 and TRBJ2-3, reads DGGITQSPKYLFRKEGQNVTLSCEQNLNHDAMYWYRQDPGQGLRLIYYSQIVNDFQKGDIAEGYSVSREKKESFPLTVTSAQKNPTAFYLCASSPPQRGGSTDTQYFGPGTRLTVL.

This clone was observed a handful of times. The read falls 3 residues short of the CDR3 end, and the missing part is taken from the germline J gene. This rearrangement joins TRBV20-1 to TRBJ2-1; D is ambiguous. V was cut by 3 bases and J by 0 bases, with 12 bases left in between. The germline CDR1 and CDR2 sequences are DFQATT and SNEGSKA (reference sequence). CDR3 length: 15 amino acids. This chain's CDR3 is CSASPWPSSYNEQFF. CDR3 bases read: TGCAGTGCTAGTCCCTGGCCTAGCTCCTACAATGAG.

This clone was observed many times. From the germline J gene comes the end of the CDR3, since the read stops 3 residues before it. The V gene is TRBV5-1, the J gene TRBJ2-7, with 8 bases fitting TRBD2. Trimming removed 3 bases from V and 1 base from J; junction bases left unmatched: 6. The CDR3 is 15 amino acids. Looked up from germline, CDR1 is SGHRS and CDR2 is YFSETQ. Incomplete CDR3 DNA: TGCGCCAGCAGCTCCACTAGCGGCTTATCCTACGAG. Translating gives CASSSTSGLSYE. The entire CDR3 protein reads CASSSTSGLSYEQYF.

This clone was detected ten times or more. The read terminates 3 residues ahead of where the CDR3 ends, so the germline J gene completes it. The rearrangement joins TRBV7-9 to TRBJ1-1; 9 nucleotides agree with TRBD1. In germline, CDR1 is SEHNR, CDR2 FQNEAQ (reference sequence). V gave up 1 base and J gave up 4 bases; unmatched junction bases: 1. This CDR3 is 14 amino acids long. The CDR3: CASSLETGGTEAFF. Partial CDR3 DNA: TGTGCCAGCAGCTTAGAGACAGGGGGCACTGAA.

This clone was detected many times. The read halts 3 residues ahead of the CDR3 end, with the missing end drawn from the germline J gene. The chain uses TRBV5-1 and TRBJ2-1; 16 bases match TRBD2. Germline-derived CDR1 and CDR2 are SGHRS and YFSETQ. This CDR3 region has 16 residues. Losses at the gene ends were 5 bases for V and 7 bases for J; bases not matched to a gene: 6. CDR3 DNA, as far as it was read: TGCGCCAGCAGTCTGGGACTAGCGGGAGGGGGGAATGAG. It is translated as CASSLGLAGGGNE. The full CDR3 protein reads CASSLGLAGGGNEQFF.

At least ten counts were recorded for this clone. The read falls 3 residues short of the CDR3 end, and the missing part is taken from the germline J gene. This rearrangement joins TRBV7-6 to TRBJ2-1; the match to TRBD2 covers 7 bases. The J segment lost 7 bases and the V segment lost 5 bases, leaving 14 bases of the junction unmatched. The CDR3 covers 16 residues. Germline V gene sequence: CDR1 SGHVS, CDR2 FNYEAQ. The sequenced part of the CDR3 DNA is TGTGCCAGCAGCGCCTCTCGGGGGGTCCTAGGTAATGAG. This encodes CASSASRGVLGNE. The full-length CDR3 reads as CASSASRGVLGNEQFF.

This clone was seen repeatedly, ten times or more. The CDR3 end lies 3 residues beyond the end of the read and is filled in from the germline J gene. This rearrangement joins TRBV5-4 to TRBJ2-1; TRBD2 matches 8 bases. Germline lookup yields CDR1 SGHNT and CDR2 YYREEE (reference sequence). This CDR3 contains 16 residues. The trim removed 3 bases at V and 5 bases at J, leaving 10 bases unmatched. The sequenced CDR3 bases are TGTGCCAGCAGCTCAACTAGCGGTTACCACAACAATGAG. It encodes CASSSTSGYHNNE. The full CDR3 protein reads CASSSTSGYHNNEQFF. Variable domain in full (rest from reference TRBV5-4 and TRBJ2-1): ETGVTQSPTHLIKTRGQQVTLRCSSQSGHNTVSWYQQALGQGPQFIFQYYREEENGRGNFPPRFSGLQFPNYSSELNVNALELDDSALYLCASSSTSGYHNNEQFFGPGTRLTVL.

This clone came up many times. The CDR3 is cut off 3 residues early in the read; its end comes from the germline J gene. The gene calls are TRBV5-1 and TRBJ2-2, with 7 bases that match TRBD1. Germline CDR1 reads SGHRS; CDR2 reads YFSETQ. This CDR3 region has 16 residues. Partial CDR3 DNA: TGCGCCAGCAGCTTGCAAGGGGGCTGGGGTAATGAAAAG. It yields the protein CASSLQGGWGNEK. The full-length CDR3 reads as CASSLQGGWGNEKLFF.

Ten or more counts support this clone. The read ends 3 residues shy of where the CDR3 ends; the end is completed using the germline J gene. The chain couples TRBV5-1 to TRBJ2-1; TRBD2 agrees at 7 bases. The CDR3 extends over 14 amino acids. Germline CDR1 and CDR2: SGHRS and YFSETQ. V lost 0 bases and J lost 9; bases outside the gene matches: 6. The CDR3 bases that were read are TGCGCCAGCAGCTTGGTGGTAGCGGGTACTGAG. Translating gives CASSLVVAGTE. The full-length CDR3 reads as CASSLVVAGTEQFF.